These T cell receptor beta chains were read from a single sample in a study of shared clonotypes between healthy human individuals. Method: immunoSEQ multiplex PCR; TCRdb's copy keeps in-frame clones and lacks some. The sample shows roughly 500,000 clones, about 96% of them seen only once. Material: naive CD4+ T cells sorted from blood. Source of these receptors: a woman in her 30s in good health. CDR3s include the opening cysteine and the closing phenylalanine or tryptophan. A D gene is named only where the DNA matches it firmly. Clone size is shown for a subset of rows, as once, few, many or a class of expanded clone.

V gene: TRBV4-2
D gene: NA
clone size: NA
J gene: TRBJ1-4
CDR3 DNA: TGTGCCAGCAGCCAAGTGGGGGGTAGGGGGAATCATGAAAAACTGTTTTTT
CDR3 protein: CASSQVGGRGNHEKLFF

V gene: TRBV28
D gene: TRBD1
clone size: NA
J gene: TRBJ2-7
CDR3 DNA: TGTGCCAGCAGCCGGGACAGTGACTACGAGCAGTACTTC
CDR3 protein: CASSRDSDYEQYF

V gene: TRBV7-3
D gene: NA
clone size: once
J gene: TRBJ2-7
CDR3 DNA: TGTGCCAGCAGCAGCTCCGTGGGTCTGGGATACTACGAGCAGTACTTC
CDR3 protein: CASSSSVGLGYYEQYF

V gene: TRBV5-1
D gene: NA
clone size: NA
J gene: TRBJ2-3
CDR3 DNA: TGCGCCAGCAGCTTGAGTGGCAGCGGATACACAGATACGCAGTATTTT
CDR3 protein: CASSLSGSGYTDTQYF

V gene: TRBV15
D gene: NA
clone size: NA
J gene: TRBJ2-1
CDR3 DNA: TGTGCCACCAGCAGAGAGCATTTTGAGCAGTTCTTC
CDR3 protein: CATSREHFEQFF

V gene: TRBV6-5
D gene: NA
clone size: NA
J gene: TRBJ2-5
CDR3 DNA: TGTGCCAGCAGTTACTCGGGGGAGTCAGAGACCCAGTACTTC
CDR3 protein: CASSYSGESETQYF

V gene: TRBV18
D gene: NA
clone size: NA
J gene: TRBJ1-4
CDR3 DNA: TGTGCCAGCTCACCAACAGCAACTAATGAAAAACTGTTTTTT
CDR3 protein: CASSPTATNEKLFF

V gene: TRBV10-3
D gene: TRBD2
clone size: NA
J gene: TRBJ2-1
CDR3 DNA: TGTGCCATCAGAGATCGGTCTAGCGGATTCTACAATGAGCAGTTCTTC
CDR3 protein: CAIRDRSSGFYNEQFF

V gene: TRBV14
D gene: TRBD1
clone size: NA
J gene: TRBJ1-1
CDR3 DNA: TGTGCCAGCAGCCAAGATCCAGGGGGGTCTGAAGCTTTCTTT
CDR3 protein: CASSQDPGGSEAFF

V gene: TRBV19
D gene: NA
clone size: NA
J gene: TRBJ2-7
CDR3 DNA: TGTGCCAGTAGTATGTCCCTTGGAGCGTTTGACGAGCAGTACTTC
CDR3 protein: CASSMSLGAFDEQYF

V gene: TRBV28
D gene: NA
clone size: NA
J gene: TRBJ1-3
CDR3 DNA: TGTGCCAGCAGCCACCAGGGGAAGGGAAACACCATATATTTT
CDR3 protein: CASSHQGKGNTIYF

V gene: TRBV7-9
D gene: NA
clone size: NA
J gene: TRBJ2-1
CDR3 DNA: TGTGCCAGCAGCCGATACGGCACAGGGATTAATGAGCAGTTCTTC
CDR3 protein: CASSRYGTGINEQFF

V gene: TRBV28
D gene: TRBD2
clone size: NA
J gene: TRBJ2-7
CDR3 DNA: TGTGCCAGCAGGGGGGGAGGACTAGCGGGAGACGAGCAGTACTTC
CDR3 protein: CASRGGGLAGDEQYF

V gene: TRBV27
D gene: TRBD1
clone size: NA
J gene: TRBJ1-1
CDR3 DNA: TGTGCCAGCAGTTCCGGGACAGGGGGTAGAAGCACTGAAGCTTTCTTT
CDR3 protein: CASSSGTGGRSTEAFF

V gene: TRBV10-3
D gene: NA
clone size: NA
J gene: TRBJ2-7
CDR3 DNA: TGTGCCACTAGTAGCGAATACGAGCAGTACTTC
CDR3 protein: CATSSEYEQYF

V gene: TRBV5-4
D gene: NA
clone size: NA
J gene: TRBJ1-2
CDR3 DNA: TGTGCCAGCAGCCACGGGACACGTCTAGTTGGCTACACCTTC
CDR3 protein: CASSHGTRLVGYTF

V gene: TRBV19
D gene: TRBD1
clone size: NA
J gene: TRBJ2-1
CDR3 DNA: TGTGCCAGTAGCAGGGGGAGCTCCTACAATGAGCAGTTCTTC
CDR3 protein: CASSRGSSYNEQFF

V gene: TRBV7-2
D gene: NA
clone size: NA
J gene: TRBJ1-5
CDR3 DNA: TGTGCCAGCAGCCGTAACCAGGGCCAGCCCCAGCATTTT
CDR3 protein: CASSRNQGQPQHF

V gene: TRBV7-8
D gene: NA
clone size: NA
J gene: TRBJ2-5
CDR3 DNA: TGTGCCAGCAGCTTAGATCTTGAGGGCACTGAAGAGACCCAGTACTTC
CDR3 protein: CASSLDLEGTEETQYF

V gene: TRBV6-5
D gene: NA
clone size: NA
J gene: TRBJ2-2
CDR3 DNA: TGTGCCAGTAGGGACGCGAACACCGGGGAGCTGTTTTTT
CDR3 protein: CASRDANTGELFF

V gene: TRBV28
D gene: NA
clone size: NA
J gene: TRBJ2-7
CDR3 DNA: TGTGCCAGCAGCCTGGGGGGAACCCCCTACGAGCAGTACTTC
CDR3 protein: CASSLGGTPYEQYF

V gene: TRBV10-3
D gene: NA
clone size: once
J gene: TRBJ2-7
CDR3 DNA: TGTGCCATCAGTGAGTCGATTAGCTCCTACGAGCAGTACTTC
CDR3 protein: CAISESISSYEQYF

V gene: TRBV5-8
D gene: TRBD2
clone size: NA
J gene: TRBJ2-1
CDR3 DNA: TGTGCCAGCAGCAGCGGGACCCGACGGGGGGATGAGCAGTTCTTC
CDR3 protein: CASSSGTRRGDEQFF

V gene: TRBV15
D gene: NA
clone size: NA
J gene: TRBJ2-7
CDR3 DNA: TGTGCCACCAGCAGAGCAGCCAGGGCCTACGAGCAGTACTTC
CDR3 protein: CATSRAARAYEQYF

V gene: TRBV6-1
D gene: TRBD1
clone size: NA
J gene: TRBJ2-1
CDR3 DNA: TGTGCCAGCAGTGAATCCTTAGACAGGGTCCATTCCTACAATGAGCAGTTCTTC
CDR3 protein: CASSESLDRVHSYNEQFF

V gene: TRBV11-3
D gene: NA
clone size: NA
J gene: TRBJ2-6
CDR3 DNA: TGTGCCAGCAGCCCCGGACATCTCTCTGGGGCCAACGTCCTGACTTTC
CDR3 protein: CASSPGHLSGANVLTF

V gene: TRBV6-6
D gene: NA
clone size: NA
J gene: TRBJ1-5
CDR3 DNA: TGTGCCAGCAGTCATGACGGAAGCAATCAGCCCCAGCATTTT
CDR3 protein: CASSHDGSNQPQHF

V gene: TRBV7-2
D gene: NA
clone size: NA
J gene: TRBJ1-4
CDR3 DNA: TGTGCCAGCAGCCAGGGACGGTCTAATGAAAAACTGTTTTTT
CDR3 protein: CASSQGRSNEKLFF

V gene: TRBV18
D gene: TRBD1
clone size: NA
J gene: TRBJ1-1
CDR3 DNA: TGTGCCAGCTCACCAGGGACAGGAAACACTGAAGCTTTCTTT
CDR3 protein: CASSPGTGNTEAFF

V gene: TRBV2
D gene: NA
clone size: NA
J gene: TRBJ2-6
CDR3 DNA: TGTGCCAGCAGCCCCGGAGTCTCTGGGGCCAACGTCCTGACTTTC
CDR3 protein: CASSPGVSGANVLTF

V gene: TRBV6-1
D gene: TRBD2
clone size: NA
J gene: TRBJ2-1
CDR3 DNA: TGTGCCAGCAGTGAAGCAGCTAGCGGGAGTAGCTACAATGAGCAGTTCTTC
CDR3 protein: CASSEAASGSSYNEQFF

V gene: TRBV7-9
D gene: NA
clone size: NA
J gene: TRBJ2-1
CDR3 DNA: TGTGCCAGCAGCTTAAGGGGCGGATCCTACAATGAGCAGTTCTTC
CDR3 protein: CASSLRGGSYNEQFF

V gene: TRBV7-2
D gene: TRBD1
clone size: NA
J gene: TRBJ1-4
CDR3 DNA: TGTGCCAGCAGCTTTCTTGCCGGGACAGATAATGAAAAACTGTTTTTT
CDR3 protein: CASSFLAGTDNEKLFF

V gene: TRBV11-2
D gene: NA
clone size: NA
J gene: TRBJ1-1
CDR3 DNA: TGTGCCAGCAGCCCAGGGCGAGTATACACTGAAGCTTTCTTT
CDR3 protein: CASSPGRVYTEAFF

V gene: TRBV27
D gene: TRBD1
clone size: NA
J gene: TRBJ2-2
CDR3 DNA: TGTGCCAGCAGTTTAAGGGACAGCCCAACCGGGGAGCTGTTTTTT
CDR3 protein: CASSLRDSPTGELFF

V gene: TRBV10-3
D gene: NA
clone size: NA
J gene: TRBJ2-2
CDR3 DNA: TGTGCCATCAGTGAGTCGGAGAGGGCAACCGGGGAGCTGTTTTTT
CDR3 protein: CAISESERATGELFF

V gene: TRBV28
D gene: NA
clone size: NA
J gene: TRBJ2-1
CDR3 DNA: TGTGCCAGCAGTTTAAATCGGTGGGACGGCCCGAATAATGAGCAGTTCTTC
CDR3 protein: CASSLNRWDGPNNEQFF

V gene: TRBV30
D gene: NA
clone size: NA
J gene: TRBJ1-6
CDR3 DNA: TGTGCCTGGAGTGGTCAGGTCGCCTCCTCCTATAATTCACCCCTCCACTTT
CDR3 protein: CAWSGQVASSYNSPLHF

V gene: TRBV21-1
D gene: NA
clone size: once
J gene: TRBJ2-3
CDR3 DNA: TGTGCCAGCAGCAGGGCTAGCGGGAGAGGGACAGATACGCAGTATTTT
CDR3 protein: CASSRASGRGTDTQYF

V gene: TRBV2
D gene: NA
clone size: NA
J gene: TRBJ1-6
CDR3 DNA: TGTGCCAGCAGTGAGATTCGTGCCGCGGGGAATTCACCCCTCCACTTT
CDR3 protein: CASSEIRAAGNSPLHF